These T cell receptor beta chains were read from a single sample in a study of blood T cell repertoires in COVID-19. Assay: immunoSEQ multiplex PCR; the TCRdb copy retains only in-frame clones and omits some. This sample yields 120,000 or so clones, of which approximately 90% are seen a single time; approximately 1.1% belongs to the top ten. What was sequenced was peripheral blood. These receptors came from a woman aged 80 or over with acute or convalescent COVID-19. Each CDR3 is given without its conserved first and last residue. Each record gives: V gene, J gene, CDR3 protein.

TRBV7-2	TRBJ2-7	ASSLYRTATEQY
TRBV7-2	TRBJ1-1	ASSLSWNTEAF
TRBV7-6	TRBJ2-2	ASSLVHLSGSWTGELF
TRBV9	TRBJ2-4	ASSVAATKNIQY
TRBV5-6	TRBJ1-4	ASSFGRGKLHEKLF
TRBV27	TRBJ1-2	ASSRTGEWRYGYT
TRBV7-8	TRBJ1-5	ASSLSMTANQPQH
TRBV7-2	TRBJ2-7	ASSLGGRGNEQY
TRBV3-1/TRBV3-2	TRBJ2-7	ASSQVNGYEQY
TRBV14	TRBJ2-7	ASSQRASEQY
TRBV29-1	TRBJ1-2	SVVSPPEGGGYGYT
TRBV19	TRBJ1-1	ASSMRRDRGLDTEAF
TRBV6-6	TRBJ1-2	ASISGTKNYGYT